This note documents a single TCR beta chain sequence. In the study's own analysis: From reference gene primer amplification, estimates of nucleated cell counts were derived. TCRdb's copy holds only in-frame clones and misses some; the assay was immunoSEQ multiplex PCR. V and J calls and clone size come straight from that table; D and trimming were deduced from the DNA. This sample has about 270,000 clones, with 86% found just once. Germline trimming cut 4 bases from V and 0 bases from J; bases unmatched to any gene: 7. CDR1 is LGHNT and CDR2 is FRNRAP in the germline V gene. The CDR3 is made up of 16 amino acids. This specimen comes from a study of blood T cell repertoires in COVID-19. Background on the study: The study drew acute and convalescent COVID-19 samples from the United States, Italy and Spain. T cells, B-cell-depleted T cells, or PBMCs provided the cDNA or gDNA that served as material.

The sample comprised peripheral blood. The TCR was taken from a man between 40 and 49 years old with active or convalescent COVID-19. This chain links TRBV12-5 with TRBJ1-1; TRBD1 agrees at 8 bases. CDR3 DNA: TGTGCTAGTGGTTCACCAGGGGGCGGTTTGAACACTGAAGCTTTCTTT. Its translation: CASGSPGGGLNTEAFF. Variable domain in full (rest from reference TRBV12-5 and TRBJ1-1): DARVTQTPRHKVTEMGQEVTMRCQPILGHNTVFWYRQTMMQGLELLAYFRNRAPLDDSGMPKDRFSAEMPDATLATLKIQPSEPRDSAVYFCASGSPGGGLNTEAFFGQGTRLTVV.